One sample yielded the 23 T cell receptor beta chains listed below, sequenced in a study of blood T cells in healthy people across ages. Using a J-beta primer mix together with a sample-barcoded 5' primer, a second PCR was run for roughly 7 to 11 cycles. MiXCR, run by TCRdb on the 5' RACE reads, gives a single entry per CDR3 protein. The sample consists of 700,000 or so distinct CDR3 sequences, 40% to 45% of them appearing once. The sample was blood. These receptors were taken from a man older than 75 in good health.

This clonotype was seen a few times. The genes are TRBV9 and TRBJ2-4; TRBD2 agrees at 10 bases. The V and J ends lost 0 bases and 15 bases, in that order; junction bases with no gene match: 15. The germline CDR1 and CDR2 sequences are SGDLS and YYNGEE. The CDR3 has 16 amino acids. CDR3 loop: CASSVGSLAGDLRMYF. The CDR3 coding sequence is TGTGCCAGCAGCGTAGGTTCCCTAGCGGGGGACCTCAGGATGTACTTC.

This chain joins TRBV15 and TRBJ1-5; 7 nucleotides agree with TRBD1. The CDR3 is made up of 18 amino acids. Germline CDR1 is LNHNV and CDR2 is YYDKDF (reference sequence). V was clipped by 0 bases and J by 0 bases; unmatched bases: 8. CDR3 sequence reads: CATSRDPLTGYSNQPQHF. For the CDR3, the DNA is TGTGCCACCAGCAGAGATCCACTGACAGGGTATAGCAATCAGCCCCAGCATTTT.

In its sample, this clonotype was seen a few times. The chain has TRBV4-3 and TRBJ2-3; possibly TRBD1 for D (7 bases). CDR3 length: 14 amino acids. Germline V lookup: CDR1 LGHNA, CDR2 YSLEER. V was clipped by 3 bases and J by 6 bases, with 13 bases between them. DNA for the CDR3: TGCGCCAGCAGCCACCGGAGGGGGCAGGATACGCAGTATTTT. Translating it yields CASSHRRGQDTQYF.

This clonotype was detected ten times or more. The V gene is TRBV25-1, the J gene TRBJ1-6; D call uncertain. Germline V lookup: CDR1 MGHDK, CDR2 SYGVNS. V was shortened by 3 bases and J by 7 bases, with 4 bases between the two germline ends. This CDR3 region has 12 residues. DNA for the CDR3: TGTGCCAGCAGTGACGGGAATTCACCCCTCCACTTT. Its protein product is CASSDGNSPLHF.

The chain joins TRBV21-1 to TRBJ2-1; the table's TRBD2 call for D was not verified on the DNA. TRBV21-1 is deemed a pseudogene. This CDR3 spans 17 amino acids. The CDR3 DNA sequence: TGTGCCAGCACCCAAGGGGGGGCAGGGCCTAACTACAATGAGCAGTTCTTC. As protein: CASTQGGAGPNYNEQFF.

CDR3 protein: CSGVPSGSVYNEQYF. The CDR3 DNA follows: TGCAGCGGAGTGCCCAGCGGGAGTGTCTACAATGAGCAGTACTTC. V usage is TRBV29-1 and J usage is TRBJ2-1, with 8 bases fitting TRBD2. The J call could be wrong; TRBJ2-7 is a better fit for the DNA end. The CDR3 has 15 amino acids. Germline CDR1 and CDR2: SQVTM and ANQGSEA.

The CDR3 is CSTTQINSNQPQHF. Here the CDR3 DNA reads TGCAGTACTACCCAGATAAATAGCAATCAGCCCCAGCATTTT. The chain has TRBV20-1 and TRBJ1-5; D gene uncertain. There are 14 residues in the CDR3. Germline CDR1 reads DFQATT; CDR2 reads SNEGSKA (reference sequence). The V gene lost 8 bases and the J gene lost 0 bases, with 14 bases spanning the gap.

The chain couples TRBV7-2 to TRBJ1-6; D is unclear. V lost 5 bases, J lost 6 bases, and 11 bases lay in between. Germline V gene sequence: CDR1 SGHTA, CDR2 FQGNSA. The CDR3 is 14 residues long. DNA of the CDR3: TGTGCCAGCAGCCCGTCTAGGGTTAATTCACCCCTCCACTTT. This gives the protein CASSPSRVNSPLHF.

A few counts support this clonotype. The genes are TRBV5-4 and TRBJ2-5; 9 bases match TRBD2. The J call could be wrong; TRBJ2-7 is a better fit for the DNA end. CDR3 length: 15 residues. Germline V lookup: CDR1 SGHNT, CDR2 YYREEE (reference sequence). Here the CDR3 reads CASSSTLAGVYEQYF. The DNA for the CDR3 is TGTGCCAGCAGCTCCACCTTAGCGGGGGTCTACGAGCAGTACTTC.

The sample holds a few counts of this clonotype. The chain links TRBV4-2 to TRBJ2-5; D unresolved. This CDR3 comprises 13 residues. Per germline, CDR1 LGHNA and CDR2 YNFKEQ. Trimming left V 0 bases short and J 11 bases short, with 13 bases between. CDR3 DNA sequence: TGTGCCAGCAGCCAAGAGTCCCACAATGAGCAGTACTTC. The encoded protein is CASSQESHNEQYF.

Worth noting for this clonotype: An end of the junction differs from the germline gene, which may be a read error. The chain recombines TRBV4-2 with TRBJ2-2; no firm D call. This CDR3 has 14 residues. Germline-derived CDR1 and CDR2 are LGHNA and YNFKEQ. CDR3 bases: TGCGCCAGCAGCCAAGATCAGAACACCGGGGAGCTGTTTTTT. Residues: CASSQDQNTGELFF.

J is TRBJ2-1 and V is TRBV9; possible D gene TRBD1, 6 bases. This CDR3 contains 16 residues. The V end lost 0 bases, the J end lost 5 bases, and 15 bases lay between the germline ends. Germline V lookup: CDR1 SGDLS, CDR2 YYNGEE. The DNA for the CDR3 is TGTGCCAGCAGCGTAGCTACGGGGCCAGGGGACAATGAGCAGTTCTTC. As protein: CASSVATGPGDNEQFF.

V gene TRBV12-5 combines with J gene TRBJ1-6; D is perhaps TRBD1 (5 bases). CDR1 is LGHNT and CDR2 is FRNRAP in the germline V gene. Trimming took 11 bases from V and 6 from J, leaving 23 bases between them. This CDR3 has 16 residues. CDR3 DNA: TGTGCTTCCTCAACCTCGGACGGGGGTGGTAATTCACCCCTCCACTTT. This translates into CASSTSDGGGNSPLHF.

This clonotype has a handful of counts. The rearrangement links TRBV7-2 to TRBJ2-1; 9 nucleotides line up with TRBD2. Looked up from germline, CDR1 is SGHTA and CDR2 is FQGNSA. The J segment lost 2 bases and the V segment lost 4 bases, leaving 6 bases of the junction unmatched. The CDR3 is 16 amino acids. For the CDR3, the DNA is TGTGCCAGCAGCTCCGCGGGAGGGGGTCCCTACAATGAGCAGTTCTTC. Its protein is CASSSAGGGPYNEQFF.

This chain joins TRBV28 and TRBJ2-3; D possibly corresponds to TRBD2 (6 bases). Germline CDR1 and CDR2: MDHEN and SYDVKM. The V and J ends lost 5 bases and 2 bases respectively, with 14 bases between them. The CDR3 runs to 15 residues. The CDR3 reads CASSRRLENTDTQYF. CDR3 coding DNA: TGTGCCAGCAGTCGTCGACTAGAGAACACAGATACGCAGTATTTT.

J is TRBJ2-5 and V is TRBV20-1; perhaps TRBD2 as D (5 bases). CDR3 length equals 14 residues. Trimming shortened V by 5 bases and J by 6 bases, and 19 bases separated the two germline ends. CDR1 is DFQATT, CDR2 SNEGSKA, per germline (reference sequence). Here the CDR3 DNA reads TGCAGTGCTCTTCCACAAACTAGGGCCCAGACCCAGTACTTC. This gives the protein CSALPQTRAQTQYF.

This clonotype was counted a few times. The genes are TRBV4-3 and TRBJ2-1; 13 nucleotides agree with TRBD2. The CDR3 length is 18 residues. Looked up from germline, CDR1 is LGHNA and CDR2 is YSLEER. The V and J ends lost 0 bases and 6 bases, in that order; junction bases with no gene match: 8. In DNA form, the CDR3 reads TGCGCCAGCAGCCAAGATCTCGCCGGACTAGCGGGGGTCAATGAGCAGTTCTTC. Translated, it gives CASSQDLAGLAGVNEQFF.

This clonotype was seen only a few times. This chain joins TRBV9 and TRBJ2-3; tentative D call: TRBD2 (6 bases). The length of the CDR3 is 16 residues. The V end lost 0 bases, the J end lost 2 bases, and 13 bases lay between the germline ends. Germline CDR1 and CDR2: SGDLS and YYNGEE. CDR3: CASSVGSSGITDTQYF. DNA of the CDR3: TGTGCCAGCAGCGTAGGGAGTAGCGGAATCACAGATACGCAGTATTTT.

The chain combines TRBV12-3 or TRBV12-4 with TRBJ2-3; D not certain. Trimming pared 4 bases from V and 4 bases from J, leaving 12 bases between. The CDR3 is made up of 14 amino acids. The CDR3 loop is CASSSDLGSDTQYF. CDR3 coding DNA: TGTGCCAGCAGTTCGGACCTCGGTTCAGATACGCAGTATTTT.

V gene TRBV6-2 or TRBV6-3 combines with J gene TRBJ1-1; 7 bases map to TRBD1. The CDR3 is 14 amino acids. With 7 bases clipped from V and 3 bases from J, the junction kept 8 bases outside the gene matches. The germline gives CDR1 MNHEY, CDR2 SVGEGT. The CDR3 nucleotides read TGTGCCAGCACAGGGACCAGGGGGGACACTGAAGCTTTCTTT. Its protein product is CASTGTRGDTEAFF.

The rearrangement joins TRBV20-1 to TRBJ2-3; 11 bases map to TRBD2. The CDR3 is made up of 16 amino acids. The V segment lost 3 bases and the J segment 1 base; nucleotides outside the gene matches: 6. Germline CDR1 and CDR2: DFQATT and SNEGSKA (reference sequence). In nucleotides, the CDR3 is TGCAGTGCTAGTCTTCTAGCGGGGGGCCGCACAGATACGCAGTATTTT. Translating gives CSASLLAGGRTDTQYF.

This clonotype has only a few counts. This chain's CDR3 is CASSLSAGDSNQPQHF. The CDR3 region has the DNA TGTGCCAGCAGCTTATCGGCAGGGGATAGCAATCAGCCCCAGCATTTT. This chain connects TRBV7-6 to TRBJ1-5, with D tentatively TRBD1 (6 bases). Germline CDR1 SGHVS, CDR2 FNYEAQ. Trimming shortened V by 2 bases and J by 0 bases, and 11 bases separated the two germline ends. CDR3 size: 16 residues.

The chain carries TRBV29-1 and TRBJ2-1; TRBD1 agrees at 8 bases. Germline V gene sequence: CDR1 SQVTM, CDR2 ANQGSEA. The CDR3 has 13 amino acids. Unmatched junction bases numbered 7, after V lost 7 bases and J lost 5 bases. For the CDR3, the DNA is TGCAGCGGAAATGGACAGGGAAACAATGAGCAGTTCTTC. The encoded protein is CSGNGQGNNEQFF.